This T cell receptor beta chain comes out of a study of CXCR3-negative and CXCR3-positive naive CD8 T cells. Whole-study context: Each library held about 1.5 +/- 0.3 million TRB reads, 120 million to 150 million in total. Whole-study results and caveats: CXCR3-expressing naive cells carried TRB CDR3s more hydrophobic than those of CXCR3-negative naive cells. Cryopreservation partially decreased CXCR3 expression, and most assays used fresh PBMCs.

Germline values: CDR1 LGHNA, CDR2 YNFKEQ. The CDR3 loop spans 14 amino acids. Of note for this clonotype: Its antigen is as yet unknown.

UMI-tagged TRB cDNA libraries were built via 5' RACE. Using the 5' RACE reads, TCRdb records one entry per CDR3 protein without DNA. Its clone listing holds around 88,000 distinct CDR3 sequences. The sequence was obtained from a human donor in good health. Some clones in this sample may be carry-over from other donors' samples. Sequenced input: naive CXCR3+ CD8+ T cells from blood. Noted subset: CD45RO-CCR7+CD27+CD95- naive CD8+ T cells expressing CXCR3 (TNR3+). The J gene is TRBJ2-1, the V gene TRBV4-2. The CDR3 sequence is CASSQGEASDEQFF.